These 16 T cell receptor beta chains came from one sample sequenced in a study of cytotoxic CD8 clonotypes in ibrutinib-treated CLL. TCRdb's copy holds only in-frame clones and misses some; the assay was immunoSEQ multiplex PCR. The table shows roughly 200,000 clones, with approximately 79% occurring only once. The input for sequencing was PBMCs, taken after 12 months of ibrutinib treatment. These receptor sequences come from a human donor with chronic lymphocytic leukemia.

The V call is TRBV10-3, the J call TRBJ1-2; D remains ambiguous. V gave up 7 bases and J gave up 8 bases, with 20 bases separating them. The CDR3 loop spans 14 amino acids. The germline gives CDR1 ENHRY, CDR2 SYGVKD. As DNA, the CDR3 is TGTGCCATCACCCCGGGGTCCGGGTTCCGGGGCTACACCTTC. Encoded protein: CAITPGSGFRGYTF.

DNA for the CDR3: TGTGCCAGCAGCCCCCTGGGACAGCCCATTGGCTACACCTTC. Translation: CASSPLGQPIGYTF. The chain has TRBV14 and TRBJ1-2; 7 positions agree with TRBD1. Unmatched junction bases numbered 9, after V lost 4 bases and J lost 7 bases. Germline CDR1 is SGHDN and CDR2 is FVKESK. The CDR3 has 14 amino acids.

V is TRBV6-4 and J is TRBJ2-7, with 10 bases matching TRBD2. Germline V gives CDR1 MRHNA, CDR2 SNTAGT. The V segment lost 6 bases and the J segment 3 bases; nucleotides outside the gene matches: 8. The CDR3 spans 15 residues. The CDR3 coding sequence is TGTGCCAGCAGAGAGCTAGCGGGGGCCAACTACGAGCAGTACTTC. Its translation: CASRELAGANYEQYF.

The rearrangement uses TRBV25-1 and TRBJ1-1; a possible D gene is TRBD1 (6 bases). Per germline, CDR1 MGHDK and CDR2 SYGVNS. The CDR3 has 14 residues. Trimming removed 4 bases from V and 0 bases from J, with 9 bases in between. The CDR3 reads CASSAGALNTEAFF. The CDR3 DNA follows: TGTGCCAGCAGTGCAGGGGCTCTGAACACTGAAGCTTTCTTT.

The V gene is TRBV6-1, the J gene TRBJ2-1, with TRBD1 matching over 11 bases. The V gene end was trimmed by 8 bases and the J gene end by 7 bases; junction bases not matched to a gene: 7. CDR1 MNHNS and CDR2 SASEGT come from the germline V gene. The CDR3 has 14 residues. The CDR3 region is CASPPGQGANEQFF. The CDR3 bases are TGTGCCAGCCCACCCGGACAGGGGGCTAATGAGCAGTTCTTC.

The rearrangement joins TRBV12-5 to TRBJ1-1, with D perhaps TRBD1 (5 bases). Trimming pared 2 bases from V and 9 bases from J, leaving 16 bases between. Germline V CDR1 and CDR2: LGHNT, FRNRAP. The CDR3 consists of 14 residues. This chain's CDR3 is CASGLNAGTTKAFF. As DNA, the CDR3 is TGTGCTAGTGGTTTGAACGCCGGGACTACCAAAGCTTTCTTT.

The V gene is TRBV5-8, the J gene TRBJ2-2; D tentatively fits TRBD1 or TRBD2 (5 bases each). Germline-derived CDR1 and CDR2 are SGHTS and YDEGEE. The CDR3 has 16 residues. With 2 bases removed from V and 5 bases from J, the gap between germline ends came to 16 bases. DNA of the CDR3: TGTGCCAGCAGCTTTCTCCGGGGATGGGGGACCGGGGAGCTGTTTTTT. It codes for CASSFLRGWGTGELFF.

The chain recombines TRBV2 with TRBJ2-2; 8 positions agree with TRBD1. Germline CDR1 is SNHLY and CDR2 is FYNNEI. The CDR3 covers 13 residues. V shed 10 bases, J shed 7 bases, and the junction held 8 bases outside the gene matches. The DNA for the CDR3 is TGTGCCAATGGACAGGGTTCGGTCGGGGAGCTGTTTTTT. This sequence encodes CANGQGSVGELFF.

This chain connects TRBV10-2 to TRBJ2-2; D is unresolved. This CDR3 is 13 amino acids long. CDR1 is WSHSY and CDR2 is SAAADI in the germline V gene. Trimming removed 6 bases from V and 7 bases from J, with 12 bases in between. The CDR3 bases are TGCGCCAGCAGGGCGGAAGTCATCGGGGAGCTGTTTTTT. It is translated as CASRAEVIGELFF.

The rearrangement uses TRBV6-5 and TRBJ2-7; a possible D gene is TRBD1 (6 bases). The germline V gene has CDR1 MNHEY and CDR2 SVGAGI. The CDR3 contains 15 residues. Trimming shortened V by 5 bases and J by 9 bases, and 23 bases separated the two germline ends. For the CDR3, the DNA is TGTGCCAGCAGTCCCCTACAGGGCAGAGGAATAAGGCAGTACTTC. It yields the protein CASSPLQGRGIRQYF.

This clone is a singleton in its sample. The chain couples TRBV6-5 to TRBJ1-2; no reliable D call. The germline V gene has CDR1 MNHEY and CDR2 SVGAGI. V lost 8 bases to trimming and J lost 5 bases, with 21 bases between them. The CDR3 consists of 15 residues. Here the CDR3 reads CASGLTGRNQYGYTF. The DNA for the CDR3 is TGTGCCAGCGGATTGACCGGGCGGAACCAGTATGGCTACACCTTC.

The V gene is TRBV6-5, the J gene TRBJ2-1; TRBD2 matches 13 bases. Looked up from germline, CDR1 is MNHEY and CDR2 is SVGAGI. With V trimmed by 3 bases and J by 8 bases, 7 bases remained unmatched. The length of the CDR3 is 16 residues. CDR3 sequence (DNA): TGTGCCAGCAGTTATAGTGAACTAGCGGGAGGGCATGAGCAGTTCTTC. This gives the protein CASSYSELAGGHEQFF.

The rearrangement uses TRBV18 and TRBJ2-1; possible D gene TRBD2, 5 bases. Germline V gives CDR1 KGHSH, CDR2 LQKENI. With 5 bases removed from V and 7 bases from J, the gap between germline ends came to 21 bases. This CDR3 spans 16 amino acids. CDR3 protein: CASSSLGQPRGNEQFF. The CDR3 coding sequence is TGTGCCAGCTCATCCCTCGGGCAACCTCGAGGGAATGAGCAGTTCTTC.

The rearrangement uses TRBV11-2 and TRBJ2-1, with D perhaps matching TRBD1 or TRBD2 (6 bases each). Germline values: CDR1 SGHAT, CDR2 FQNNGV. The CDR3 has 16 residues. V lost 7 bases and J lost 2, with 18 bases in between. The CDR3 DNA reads TGTGCCAGCATAAGGGGGGACTGGTGGCCCTACAATGAGCAGTTCTTC. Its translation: CASIRGDWWPYNEQFF.

The CDR3 here is CASSEVDLYPGAVAFF. CDR3 in DNA: TGCGCCAGCAGTGAAGTGGACTTGTACCCAGGCGCGGTCGCTTTCTTT. The gene calls are TRBV10-2 and TRBJ1-1; D ambiguous. Germline CDR1 WSHSY, CDR2 SAAADI. Trimming removed 3 bases at V and 11 bases at J, with 25 bases between. The CDR3 has 16 residues.

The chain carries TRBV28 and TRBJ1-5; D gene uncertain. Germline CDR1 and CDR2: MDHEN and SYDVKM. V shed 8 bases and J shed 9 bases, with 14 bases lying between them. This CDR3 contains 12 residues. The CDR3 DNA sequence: TGTGCCAGCGCACCTCCCGGCCGGCCCCAGCATTTT. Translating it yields CASAPPGRPQHF.